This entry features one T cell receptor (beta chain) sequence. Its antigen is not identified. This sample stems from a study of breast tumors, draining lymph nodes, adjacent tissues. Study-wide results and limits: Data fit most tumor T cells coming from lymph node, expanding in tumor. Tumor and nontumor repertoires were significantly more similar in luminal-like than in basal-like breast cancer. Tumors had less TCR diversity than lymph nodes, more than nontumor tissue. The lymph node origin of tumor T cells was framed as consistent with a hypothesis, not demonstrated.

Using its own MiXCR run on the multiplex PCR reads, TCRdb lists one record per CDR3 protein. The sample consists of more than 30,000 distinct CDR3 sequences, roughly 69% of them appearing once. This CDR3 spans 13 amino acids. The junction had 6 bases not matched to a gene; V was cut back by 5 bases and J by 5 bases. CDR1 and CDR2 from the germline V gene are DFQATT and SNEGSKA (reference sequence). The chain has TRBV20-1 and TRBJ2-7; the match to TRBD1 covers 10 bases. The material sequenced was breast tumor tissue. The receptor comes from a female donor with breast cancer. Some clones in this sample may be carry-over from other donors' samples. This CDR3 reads CSAGGTGADEQYF. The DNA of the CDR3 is TGCAGTGCTGGCGGGACAGGGGCAGACGAGCAGTACTTC.